The 30 T cell receptor beta chains in this list originate from one sample, sequenced in a study of shared clonotypes between healthy human individuals. Assay used: immunoSEQ multiplex PCR; TCRdb lists only in-frame clones, some missing. Among about 490,000 clones listed, approximately 84% were seen once. Sequenced sample: PBMCs. All receptors come from a woman between 35 and 50 years old in good health. Some clones in this sample may be carry-over from other donors' samples.

As concerns this clone: This sequence is one base from a far larger clone and is likely a read error. Other DNA sequences within the sample encode an identical CDR3. This chain connects TRBV30 to TRBJ1-2, with D possibly being TRBD1 (5 bases). Germline V gene lookup returns CDR1 GTSNPN and CDR2 SVGIG (reference sequence). The length of the CDR3 is 13 residues. The CDR3 loop reads CAWSTRGGGGYTF. The CDR3 DNA reads as TGCGCCTGGAGTACGCGGGGGGGAGGTGGCTACACCTTC.

On this clone itself: A much larger clone differs by one base, so this may be a read error. This chain joins TRBV5-1 and TRBJ2-3; D gene unclear. Per germline, CDR1 SGHRS and CDR2 YFSETQ. The CDR3 runs to 16 residues. The CDR3 bases are TGCGCCAGCAGCTTGGTAGGAGCTCGGAGCACAGATACGCAGTGTTTT. Amino acid sequence: CASSLVGARSTDTQCF.

This clone was picked up a small number of times. V is TRBV30 and J is TRBJ2-3; 8 bases line up with TRBD2. The germline V gene has CDR1 GTSNPN and CDR2 SVGIG (reference sequence). V lost 0 bases, J lost 6 bases, and 11 bases stayed unmatched. The CDR3 is made up of 16 amino acids. The CDR3 is CAWSVTGAGAGDTQYF. For the CDR3, the DNA is TGTGCCTGGAGTGTTACGGGAGCGGGAGCGGGGGATACGCAGTATTTT.

The table lists this clone with a count of one. This chain links TRBV5-1 with TRBJ2-1; possibly TRBD1 for D (5 bases). The CDR3 loop spans 14 amino acids. Germline V lookup: CDR1 SGHRS, CDR2 YFSETQ. V was cut by 0 bases and J by 5 bases, with 9 bases left in between. CDR3 in amino acids: CASSLEQVNNEQFF. In nucleotides, the CDR3 is TGCGCCAGCAGCTTGGAACAGGTTAACAATGAGCAGTTCTTC.

J is TRBJ2-7 and V is TRBV10-3; D could derive from TRBD1 or TRBD2 (5 bases each). This CDR3 is built from 14 residues. The V gene's germline CDR1 is ENHRY and CDR2 SYGVKD. Trimming took 11 bases from V and 2 from J, leaving 19 bases between them. The CDR3 loop reads CAAQRSADTYEQYF. CDR3 coding DNA: TGTGCCGCCCAAAGGTCAGCGGACACCTACGAGCAGTACTTC.

This chain connects TRBV9 to TRBJ2-2; D gene ambiguous. CDR1 and CDR2 from the germline V gene are SGDLS and YYNGEE. This CDR3 contains 15 residues. The ends were cut back, 2 bases at V and 4 bases at J, with 12 bases in the middle. As DNA, the CDR3 is TGTGCCAGCAGCGTCGGAGTTCTGGGCACCGGGGAGCTGTTTTTT. It encodes CASSVGVLGTGELFF.

The chain is built from TRBV28 and TRBJ2-7; D gene unclear. The CDR3 sequence is 10 residues long. Trimming pared 10 bases from V and 5 bases from J, leaving 9 bases between. Germline CDR1 MDHEN, CDR2 SYDVKM. The CDR3 sequence: CATSAHEQYF. Here the CDR3 DNA reads TGTGCCACATCGGCCCACGAGCAGTACTTC.

This clone was picked up one time. The rearrangement uses TRBV19 and TRBJ1-2; D uncertain. Trimming stripped 3 bases from V and 1 base from J, with 9 bases between. Germline loops: CDR1 LNHDA, CDR2 SQIVND (reference sequence). The CDR3 is made up of 14 amino acids. The CDR3 DNA reads as TGTGCCAGTAGTATCCGTGACGGTAACTATGGCTACACCTTC. Translating gives CASSIRDGNYGYTF.

V gene TRBV21-1 combines with J gene TRBJ2-7; the table names TRBD2, a call not compared with the DNA. TRBV21-1 is a listed pseudogene. The CDR3 spans 20 residues. CDR3 DNA: TGTGCCAGCAGCAAAGTTCGGCAGGAACCTGGGGGGGAGGCCTCCTACGAGCAGTACTTC. Translating gives CASSKVRQEPGGEASYEQYF.

The CDR3: CASSPEVQETQYF. As DNA, the CDR3 is TGTGCCAGCAGCCCGGAAGTACAAGAGACCCAGTACTTC. The V call is TRBV11-2, the J call TRBJ2-5, with D unresolved. The length of the CDR3 is 13 residues. Looked up from germline, CDR1 is SGHAT and CDR2 is FQNNGV. V was shortened by 5 bases and J by 2 bases, with 9 bases between the two germline ends.

The chain carries TRBV15 and TRBJ2-7; no clear D gene. The CDR3 sequence is 15 residues long. Germline CDR1 is LNHNV and CDR2 is YYDKDF (reference sequence). Trimming took off 1 base at V and 2 bases at J, with 12 bases between the two ends. For the CDR3, the DNA is TGTGCCACCAGCAGAGCTCTAACCGCTACCTACGAGCAGTACTTC. Protein sequence: CATSRALTATYEQYF.

This clone was observed a handful of times. The V call is TRBV7-8, the J call TRBJ2-2, with 9 bases matching TRBD2. Germline V gene lookup returns CDR1 SGHVS and CDR2 FQNEAQ. With 2 bases clipped from V and 5 bases from J, the junction kept 3 bases outside the gene matches. The CDR3 is 15 residues long. Here the CDR3 DNA reads TGTGCCAGCAGCTTAAGGCGGGAGGGGACCGGGGAGCTGTTTTTT. Translating it yields CASSLRREGTGELFF. The full variable domain, rest sourced from reference TRBV7-8 and TRBJ2-2, is GAGVSQSPRYKVAKRGQDVALRCDPISGHVSLFWYQQALGQGPEFLTYFQNEAQLDKSGLPSDRFFAERPEGSVSTLKIQRTQQEDSAVYLCASSLRREGTGELFFGEGSRLTVL.

This chain connects TRBV30 to TRBJ1-3; D is possibly TRBD1 (6 bases). Germline-derived CDR1 and CDR2 are GTSNPN and SVGIG (reference sequence). Trimming stripped 7 bases from V and 0 bases from J, with 10 bases between. The CDR3 is made up of 13 amino acids. The CDR3 coding sequence is TGTGCCTATACAGGGAGCTCTGGAAACACCATATATTTT. Translated, it gives CAYTGSSGNTIYF.

The genes are TRBV18 and TRBJ1-4; no definite D call. The V gene lost 3 bases and the J gene lost 0 bases, with 8 bases spanning the gap. This CDR3 contains 15 residues. The germline gives CDR1 KGHSH, CDR2 LQKENI. The CDR3 sequence is CASSPRIATNEKLFF. The CDR3 nucleotides read TGTGCCAGCTCACCGCGAATTGCAACTAATGAAAAACTGTTTTTT.

The gene calls are TRBV6-5 and TRBJ2-7, with 9 bases identical to TRBD1. Germline CDR1 is MNHEY and CDR2 is SVGAGI. The CDR3 covers 14 residues. The ends lost 6 bases at V and 4 bases at J; junction bases unmatched: 7. Here the CDR3 reads CASSRDRANYEQYF. The CDR3 nucleotides are TGTGCCAGCAGCCGGGACAGGGCCAATTACGAGCAGTACTTC.

This clone was seen only a few times. The rearrangement joins TRBV9 to TRBJ2-2; a weak D match, TRBD2 (7 bases). V shed 2 bases and J shed 8 bases, with 19 bases lying between them. CDR1 is SGDLS and CDR2 is YYNGEE in the germline V gene. The CDR3 is 16 residues long. The CDR3 loop is CASSVRGQDPRGELFF. CDR3 coding DNA: TGTGCCAGCAGCGTGCGGGGGCAGGATCCCCGGGGGGAGCTGTTTTTT.

This clone has just one count. The rearrangement joins TRBV9 to TRBJ2-6, with a possible D match to TRBD2 (5 bases). The CDR3 spans 19 residues. From germline, CDR1 is SGDLS and CDR2 YYNGEE. The V and J ends lost 0 bases and 2 bases respectively, with 18 bases between them. CDR3 bases: TGTGCCAGCAGCGTAGGTCCCGGGAACCAAAGGACTGGGGCCAACGTCCTGACTTTC. Translation: CASSVGPGNQRTGANVLTF.

The chain couples TRBV7-9 to TRBJ1-4; D is undetermined. The germline gives CDR1 SEHNR, CDR2 FQNEAQ (reference sequence). Trimming stripped 0 bases from V and 14 bases from J, with 10 bases between. The CDR3 contains 12 residues. The CDR3 sequence is CASSLAGSRLFF. The CDR3 DNA is TGTGCCAGCAGCTTAGCTGGCAGTAGGCTGTTTTTT.

This clone was detected a few times. This sequence joins TRBV11-2 and TRBJ2-7; the D is unclear. The CDR3 covers 11 residues. V lost 5 bases, J lost 3 bases, and 5 bases lay in between. The V gene's germline CDR1 is SGHAT and CDR2 FQNNGV. The CDR3 DNA sequence: TGTGCCAGCAGCCTCAACTACGAGCAGTACTTC. Protein sequence: CASSLNYEQYF.

Details on this clone: A far larger clone is a single base away, which makes a read error likely. Other DNA sequences from this sample encode an identical CDR3 as well. V and J are TRBV30 and TRBJ1-1; a possible D gene is TRBD1 (5 bases). Germline V gene sequence: CDR1 GTSNPN, CDR2 SVGIG (reference sequence). The CDR3 has 13 residues. The CDR3 is CAWSIDSGTEAFF. CDR3 in DNA: TGTGCCTGGAGTATAGACAGTGGGACTGAGGCTTTCTTT. Full variable domain (missing parts from reference TRBV30 and TRBJ1-1): SQTIHQWPATLVQPVGSPLSLECTVEGTSNPNLYWYRQAAGRGLQLLFYSVGIGQISSEVPQNLSASRPQDRQFILSSKKLLLSDSGFYLCAWSIDSGTEAFFGQGTRLTVV.

The CDR3 sequence is CAISEGQANTGELFF. DNA for the CDR3: TGTGCCATCAGCGAAGGACAGGCGAACACCGGGGAGCTGTTTTTT. The J gene is TRBJ2-2, the V gene TRBV10-3; 7 bases line up with TRBD1. Germline V gives CDR1 ENHRY, CDR2 SYGVKD. With V trimmed by 6 bases and J by 0 bases, 4 bases remained unmatched. This CDR3 is built from 15 residues.

This clone showed up just a few times. The gene calls are TRBV19 and TRBJ1-5; a possible D gene is TRBD1 (5 bases). Trimming took 11 bases from V and 6 from J, leaving 5 bases between them. CDR3 size: 9 residues. Germline lookup yields CDR1 LNHDA and CDR2 SQIVND (reference sequence). The CDR3 sequence is CAGGQPQHF. Written as DNA, the CDR3 is TGTGCCGGGGGTCAGCCCCAGCATTTT.

This chain joins TRBV4-1 and TRBJ1-2; 7 nucleotides line up with TRBD1. V dropped 1 base and J dropped 5; count of bases not matched to a gene: 7. The germline V gene encodes CDR1 MGHRA and CDR2 YSYEKL. The CDR3 is 15 residues long. In DNA, the CDR3 is TGCGCCAGCAGCCAAGGGGTGACAGGGTATTATGGCTACACCTTC. Its protein product is CASSQGVTGYYGYTF.

A word on this clone: This likely reflects a read error, since a far larger clone is one base away. Additional DNA sequences in this sample encode the identical CDR3. The chain joins TRBV7-9 to TRBJ1-1, with unresolved D. This CDR3 is built from 14 residues. CDR1 SEHNR and CDR2 FQNEAQ come from the germline V gene (reference sequence). CDR3 amino acids: CASSFVGAGTEAFF. CDR3 DNA sequence: TGTGCAAGCAGCTTCGTGGGCGCGGGCACTGAAGCTTTCTTT.

This chain joins TRBV19 and TRBJ1-1; unclear D gene. The V gene lost 7 bases and the J gene lost 1 base, with 4 bases spanning the gap. CDR1 LNHDA and CDR2 SQIVND come from the germline V gene (reference sequence). The CDR3 is 11 residues long. DNA for the CDR3: TGTGCCAGTACTCGGAACACTGAAGCTTTCTTT. Its translation is CASTRNTEAFF.

Comments on this clone: A single base is all that separates this from a far larger clone, so a read error is likely. This specimen includes other DNA sequences encoding the same CDR3. The V call is TRBV4-2, the J call TRBJ2-3, with no clear D. The germline V gene has CDR1 LGHNA and CDR2 YNFKEQ. The CDR3 length is 17 residues. Trimming cost V 0 bases and J 2 bases, with 15 bases left between them. The CDR3 coding sequence is TGTGCCAGCAGCCAAGATAGGTCCATCGAACCCACAGATACGCAGTATTTT. Translation gives CASSQDRSIEPTDTQYF.

This clone was seen only a few times. V is TRBV10-3 and J is TRBJ2-3, with D perhaps matching TRBD2 (5 bases). Looked up from germline, CDR1 is ENHRY and CDR2 is SYGVKD. This CDR3 spans 15 amino acids. V was cut by 5 bases and J by 3 bases, with 15 bases left in between. The CDR3 coding sequence is TGTGCCATCAGTAACCTCGGACTGGGGACAGATACGCAGTATTTT. It translates to CAISNLGLGTDTQYF.

V usage is TRBV5-8 and J usage is TRBJ2-7, with a tentative D call TRBD1 (6 bases). V dropped 0 bases and J dropped 2 bases, with 12 bases sitting between them. Germline V CDR1 and CDR2: SGHTS, YDEGEE. This CDR3 has 15 residues. As DNA, the CDR3 is TGTGCCAGCAGCTTGGCGCGGACAGCCACCTACGAGCAGTACTTC. Translating gives CASSLARTATYEQYF. The variable domain in full, completed from reference TRBV5-8 and TRBJ2-7, reads EAGVTQSPTHLIKTRGQQATLRCSPISGHTSVYWYQQALGLGLQFLLWYDEGEERNRGNFPPRFSGRQFPNYSSELNVNALELEDSALYLCASSLARTATYEQYFGPGTRLTVT.

Points on this clone: It differs at one base from a far larger clone, so likely a read error. The chain combines TRBV6-1 with TRBJ2-7, with 7 bases identical to TRBD2. J was trimmed by 4 bases and V by 1 base; bases with no gene match: 7. The CDR3 is made up of 15 amino acids. CDR1 and CDR2 (germline): MNHNS, SASEGT. In DNA, the CDR3 is TGTGCCAGCAGTGAAGGCACTAGCGTGAGTTACGAGCAGTACTTC. This encodes CASSEGTSVSYEQYF.

The chain links TRBV9 to TRBJ2-5; 7 positions match TRBD1. Trimming cost V 2 bases and J 2 bases; bases outside gene matches: 3. Per the germline V gene, CDR1 is SGDLS and CDR2 is YYNGEE. The CDR3 sequence is 14 residues long. The CDR3 bases are TGTGCCAGCAGCGTTGGACAGGCACAAGAGACCCAGTACTTC. It yields the protein CASSVGQAQETQYF.